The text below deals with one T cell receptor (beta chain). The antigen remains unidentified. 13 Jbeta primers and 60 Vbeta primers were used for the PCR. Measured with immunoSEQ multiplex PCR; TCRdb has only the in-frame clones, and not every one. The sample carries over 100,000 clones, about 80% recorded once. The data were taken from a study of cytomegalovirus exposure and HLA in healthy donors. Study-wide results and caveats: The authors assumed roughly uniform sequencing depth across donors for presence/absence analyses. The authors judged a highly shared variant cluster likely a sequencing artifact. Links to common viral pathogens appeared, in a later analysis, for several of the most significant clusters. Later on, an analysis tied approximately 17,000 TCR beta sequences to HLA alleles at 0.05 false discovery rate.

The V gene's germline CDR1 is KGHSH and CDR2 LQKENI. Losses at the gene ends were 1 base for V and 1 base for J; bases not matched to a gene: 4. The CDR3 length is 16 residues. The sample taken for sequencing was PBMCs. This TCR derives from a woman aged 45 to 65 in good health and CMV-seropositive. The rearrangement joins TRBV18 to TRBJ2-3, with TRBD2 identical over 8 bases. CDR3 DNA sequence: TGTGCCAGCTCACCACGAGTAGCGGGGCGCACAGATACGCAGTATTTT. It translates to CASSPRVAGRTDTQYF.